This TCR beta chain was identified in a study of Ad26.COV2.S vaccination and SARS-CoV-2 variants. Libraries were prepared by immunoSEQ multiplex PCR; TCRdb keeps only in-frame clonotypes and omits some of them. Found here are some 640,000 clones, roughly 90% of them singletons; the top ten hold about 1.5%. Germline V gene lookup returns CDR1 SGHRS and CDR2 YFSETQ. The CDR3 is 14 residues long. Trimming cost V 0 bases and J 7 bases; bases outside gene matches: 1. This clone came up a few times. The same CDR3 can be traced to other DNA sequences in this sample. Documented treatment: 15 to 20 received Ad26.COV2.S at low or high dose, single or two shots; several received placebo; per-sample allocation not given. Collection of the samples took place on day 63 after the first injection of vaccine or placebo.

The sample was peripheral blood, taken in a trial of Ad26.COV2.S vaccine versus placebo. The receptor's source is a person between 18 and 60 years old who received the Ad26.COV2.S COVID-19 vaccine or a placebo. The gene calls are TRBV5-1 and TRBJ1-6, with 7 bases that match TRBD1. CDR3 coding DNA: TGCGCCAGCAGCTTGGGACAGGGAAATTCACCCCTCCACTTT. Translation gives CASSLGQGNSPLHF. The whole variable domain, filled in from reference TRBV5-1 and TRBJ1-6, reads KAGVTQTPRYLIKTRGQQVTLSCSPISGHRSVSWYQQTPGQGLQFLFEYFSETQRNKGNFPGRFSGRQFSNSRSEMNVSTLELGDSALYLCASSLGQGNSPLHFGNGTRLTVT.